The 6 T cell receptor beta chains in this list originate from one sample, sequenced in a study of vaccination effects on CD4 cells after COVID-19. Using immunoSEQ multiplex PCR, the repertoire was profiled, and TCRdb retains in-frame clones only, with some absent. The table records about 45,000 clones, around 74% of them present only once. The antigens these receptors bind are not known. CD4+ T cells specific for antigen were expanded with viral peptide pools by the ViraFEST assay before sequencing. Subsequent to about 10 days of culture, CD4+ T cells were isolated. The person had a PCR-confirmed SARS-CoV-2 infection during March to December 2020. Sequencing was performed on CD4+ T cells from PBMCs cultured with a peptide pool, taken before COVID-19 vaccination. The receptors shown here come from a human donor who had a prior SARS-CoV-2 infection.

This clone was detected once. This sequence joins TRBV5-4 and TRBJ1-2; TRBD1 aligns across 7 bases. This CDR3 is built from 14 residues. The trim removed 0 bases at V and 4 bases at J, leaving 3 bases unmatched. Per the germline V gene, CDR1 is SGHNT and CDR2 is YYREEE (reference sequence). The CDR3: CASSLEPGGYGYTF. The CDR3 bases are TGTGCCAGCAGCTTGGAGCCAGGGGGCTATGGCTACACCTTC. The full variable domain, in which reference TRBV5-4 and TRBJ1-2 provide the parts outside the CDR3, is ETGVTQSPTHLIKTRGQQVTLRCSSQSGHNTVSWYQQALGQGPQFIFQYYREEENGRGNFPPRFSGLQFPNYSSELNVNALELDDSALYLCASSLEPGGYGYTFGSGTRLTVV.

This sequence joins TRBV7-2 and TRBJ2-5, with D tentatively TRBD2 (6 bases). The V end was cut by 5 bases, the J end by 2 bases, with 15 bases between. CDR3 size: 15 residues. The germline V gene encodes CDR1 SGHTA and CDR2 FQGNSA. CDR3 sequence reads: CASSLMTSGQETQYF. CDR3 bases: TGTGCCAGCAGCCTTATGACAAGCGGGCAAGAGACCCAGTACTTC.

V and J are TRBV4-2 and TRBJ2-5; a possible D gene is TRBD1 (5 bases). Germline lookup yields CDR1 LGHNA and CDR2 YNFKEQ. V was trimmed by 3 bases and J by 2 bases, leaving 7 bases between them. The CDR3 extends over 13 amino acids. Here the CDR3 reads CASSHTGQETQYF. DNA for the CDR3: TGTGCCAGCAGCCATACAGGACAAGAGACCCAGTACTTC.

This chain uses TRBV18 with TRBJ2-6; 8 nucleotides align to TRBD1. V dropped 3 bases and J dropped 4; count of bases not matched to a gene: 5. The CDR3 runs to 16 residues. Germline CDR1 and CDR2: KGHSH and LQKENI. This CDR3 reads CASSPQGAAGANVLTF. The CDR3 DNA sequence: TGTGCCAGCTCACCGCAGGGGGCGGCAGGGGCCAACGTCCTGACTTTC.

The genes are TRBV19 and TRBJ1-5; D is unclear. From germline, CDR1 is LNHDA and CDR2 SQIVND (reference sequence). The V and J ends lost 5 bases and 2 bases respectively, with 22 bases between them. CDR3 length: 18 residues. For the CDR3, the DNA is TGTGCCAGTAGTGGACTCGACTGGGCCGGTACGGGCAATCAGCCCCAGCATTTT. Translation gives CASSGLDWAGTGNQPQHF.

The chain recombines TRBV5-1 with TRBJ2-2; D possibly corresponds to TRBD1 (5 bases). V was cut by 6 bases and J by 1 base, with 7 bases left in between. The CDR3 consists of 13 residues. Germline assignment: CDR1 SGHRS and CDR2 YFSETQ. CDR3 in amino acids: CASTGQNTGELFF. As DNA, the CDR3 is TGCGCCAGCACTGGACAGAACACCGGGGAGCTGTTTTTT.